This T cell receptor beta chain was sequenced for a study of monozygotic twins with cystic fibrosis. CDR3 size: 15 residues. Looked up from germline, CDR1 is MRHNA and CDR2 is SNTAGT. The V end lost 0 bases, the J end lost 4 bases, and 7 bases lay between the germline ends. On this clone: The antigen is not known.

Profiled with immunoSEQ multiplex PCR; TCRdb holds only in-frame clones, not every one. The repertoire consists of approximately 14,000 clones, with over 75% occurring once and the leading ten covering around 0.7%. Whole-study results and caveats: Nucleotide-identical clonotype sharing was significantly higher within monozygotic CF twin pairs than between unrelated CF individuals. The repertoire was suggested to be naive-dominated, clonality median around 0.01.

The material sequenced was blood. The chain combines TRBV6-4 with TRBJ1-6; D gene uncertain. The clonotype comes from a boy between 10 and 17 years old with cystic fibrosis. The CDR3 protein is CASSDSGGYNSPLHF. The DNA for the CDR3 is TGTGCCAGCAGTGACTCAGGAGGGTATAATTCACCCCTCCACTTT.